Shown below are 13 T cell receptor beta chains from a single sample sequenced in a study of shared clonotypes between healthy human individuals. Only in-frame clones appear in the TCRdb table, and some are missing; sequencing was by immunoSEQ multiplex PCR. The sample has 2.3 million or so clones, 85% to 95% seen once. Sequencing was done on a sample of naive CD4+ T cells from PBMCs. The subset here: CD45RA+ positively selected. Source of these receptors: a young man in good health. Some clones in this sample may be carry-over from other donors' samples.

This rearrangement joins TRBV11-2 to TRBJ1-5; TRBD1 might be the D (6 bases). Trimming removed 5 bases from V and 12 bases from J, with 17 bases in between. Per germline, CDR1 SGHAT and CDR2 FQNNGV. The CDR3 is 13 amino acids. Here the CDR3 reads CASSRGRGDGQHF. CDR3 DNA: TGTGCCAGCAGCCGGGGAAGGGGGGATGGCCAGCATTTT.

This clone was counted a single time. The chain links TRBV5-1 to TRBJ2-3; 9 bases line up with TRBD2. The germline V gene encodes CDR1 SGHRS and CDR2 YFSETQ. CDR3 size: 16 residues. V lost 3 bases and J lost 8; bases outside the gene matches: 13. The CDR3 DNA reads as TGCGCCAGCAGCTCGGAGGGGACTAGCATTAAGGCTACGCAGTATTTT. Amino acid sequence: CASSSEGTSIKATQYF.

The chain is built from TRBV6-5 and TRBJ1-1, with D tentatively TRBD1 (5 bases). V was pared by 5 bases and J by 8 bases, with 18 bases between. Germline V CDR1 and CDR2: MNHEY, SVGAGI. CDR3 length equals 14 residues. Here the CDR3 DNA reads TGTGCCAGCAGTCCCGCAGGTGTTGGGACGGAAGCTTTCTTT. Protein sequence: CASSPAGVGTEAFF.

The chain is built from TRBV5-6 and TRBJ2-7; 9 nucleotides align to TRBD2. CDR1 SGHDT and CDR2 YYEEEE come from the germline V gene. With V trimmed by 4 bases and J by 5 bases, 10 bases remained unmatched. This CDR3 contains 15 residues. DNA of the CDR3: TGTGCCAGCAGCCGGGGGTCTAGCGGGAACCACGAGCAGTACTTC. The encoded protein is CASSRGSSGNHEQYF.

This rearrangement joins TRBV7-2 to TRBJ2-6, with D hard to call. V was shortened by 5 bases and J by 2 bases, with 19 bases between the two germline ends. This CDR3 is 18 amino acids long. Germline V CDR1 and CDR2: SGHTA, FQGNSA. Here the CDR3 DNA reads TGTGCCAGCAGCCCAAAGGGCCAGCCCGTCGCTGGGGCCAACGTCCTGACTTTC. Protein sequence: CASSPKGQPVAGANVLTF.

J is TRBJ1-6 and V is TRBV18, with D possibly being TRBD1 (5 bases). CDR3 length equals 15 residues. V was clipped by 3 bases and J by 4 bases, with 10 bases between them. Germline CDR1 is KGHSH and CDR2 is LQKENI. CDR3 loop: CASSPLGPYNSPLHF. CDR3 in DNA: TGTGCCAGCTCACCCTTGGGGCCATATAATTCACCCCTCCACTTT.

The chain is built from TRBV7-6 and TRBJ2-6; 7 bases agree with TRBD1. The germline gives CDR1 SGHVS, CDR2 FNYEAQ. The J segment lost 0 bases and the V segment lost 3 bases, leaving 11 bases of the junction unmatched. The CDR3 sequence is 19 residues long. CDR3 in DNA: TGTGCCAGCAGCTTGGTTTACAGGGGTTCCCGCTCTGGGGCCAACGTCCTGACTTTC. Its protein is CASSLVYRGSRSGANVLTF.

The CDR3 spells CASSFGGSNTEAFF. CDR3 in DNA: TGCGCCAGCAGCTTCGGCGGGTCGAACACTGAAGCTTTCTTT. This sequence joins TRBV5-1 and TRBJ1-1; no definite D call. Deletions cut 2 bases from V and 1 base from J, with 9 bases between. The CDR3 loop spans 14 amino acids. Per germline, CDR1 SGHRS and CDR2 YFSETQ.

Comments on this clone: Its ends do not fully match the called genes, so a read error is possible. The chain is built from TRBV7-9 and TRBJ2-7; 7 positions agree with TRBD1. CDR3 length: 15 amino acids. CDR1 is SEHNR, CDR2 FQNEAQ, per germline (reference sequence). CDR3 loop: CASSLVWTGSNEQYF. The CDR3 DNA follows: TGTGCCAGCAGCTTAGTTTGGACAGGCTCCAACGAGCAGTACTTC. The whole variable domain, remainder taken from reference TRBV7-9 and TRBJ2-7, is DTGVSQNPRHKITKRGQNVTFRCDPISEHNRLYWYRQTLGQGPEFLTYFQNEAQLEKSRLLSDRFSAERPKGSFSTLEIQRTEQGDSAMYLCASSLVWTGSNEQYFGPGTRLTVT.

Comments on this clone: Additional DNA sequences in this sample encode the identical CDR3. As DNA, the CDR3 is TGTGCCAGCAGTTTCCGGGCAGTTGCAACTAATGAAAAACTGTTTTTT. Translation: CASSFRAVATNEKLFF. This chain joins TRBV28 and TRBJ1-4; D is unclear. Germline assignment: CDR1 MDHEN and CDR2 SYDVKM. The length of the CDR3 is 16 residues. Trimming removed 3 bases at V and 0 bases at J, with 11 bases between.

This clone was picked up one time. The rearrangement uses TRBV27 and TRBJ2-1; 10 positions match TRBD2. The CDR3 consists of 16 residues. V shed 6 bases, J shed 7 bases, and the junction held 12 bases outside the gene matches. Per germline, CDR1 MNHEY and CDR2 SMNVEV (reference sequence). The CDR3: CASRTHSASGSNEQFF. The CDR3 bases are TGTGCCAGCAGAACCCACTCGGCTAGCGGGAGTAATGAGCAGTTCTTC.

This clone turned up a few times. The rearrangement joins TRBV7-8 to TRBJ1-1, with TRBD1 as a possible D gene (5 bases). The germline CDR1 and CDR2 sequences are SGHVS and FQNEAQ. CDR3 length equals 13 residues. The V end lost 5 bases, the J end lost 5 bases, and 12 bases lay between the germline ends. The CDR3 nucleotides are TGTGCCAGCAGCCTCGGGACTAGGACTGAAGCTTTCTTT. It encodes CASSLGTRTEAFF. The complete variable domain, with remaining parts taken from reference TRBV7-8 and TRBJ1-1, reads GAGVSQSPRYKVAKRGQDVALRCDPISGHVSLFWYQQALGQGPEFLTYFQNEAQLDKSGLPSDRFFAERPEGSVSTLKIQRTQQEDSAVYLCASSLGTRTEAFFGQGTRLTVV.

Notes on this clone: The same CDR3 is also encoded by other DNA sequences in this sample. This chain connects TRBV5-1 to TRBJ1-5, with 7 bases aligning to TRBD1. Germline CDR1 reads SGHRS; CDR2 reads YFSETQ. V lost 4 bases to trimming and J lost 2 bases; unmatched junction nucleotides: 3. This CDR3 contains 14 residues. The CDR3 DNA reads TGCGCCAGCAGCCCAGGACAGGGCAATCAGCCCCAGCATTTT. Its protein is CASSPGQGNQPQHF.